This T cell receptor (beta chain) comes out of a study of blood T cell repertoires in COVID-19. At the level of the study: Sources were T cells, B-cell-depleted T cells, or PBMCs; the material itself was cDNA or gDNA.

A word on this clone: Other nucleotide sequences from this sample produce the same CDR3.

Original methodology: From reference gene primer amplification, estimates of nucleated cell counts were derived. Libraries were prepared by immunoSEQ multiplex PCR; TCRdb keeps only in-frame clonotypes and omits some of them. V and J calls and clone size are those listed in that table; D and trimming were worked out from the DNA. This sample carries fewer than 350,000 clones, approximately 91% of them seen once, and the ten largest clones take 2% to 2.5%. Sequencing used PBMCs or T cells enriched from blood (not recorded which). The clonotype comes from a middle-aged woman with acute COVID-19.

DNA for the CDR3: TGTGCCAGTAGTGCGGGACAGGACTACGAGCAGTACTTC. It encodes CASSAGQDYEQYF. V is TRBV19 and J is TRBJ2-7, with 8 nucleotides matching TRBD1. Per germline, CDR1 LNHDA and CDR2 SQIVND (reference sequence). CDR3 length: 13 amino acids. The trim removed 5 bases at V and 3 bases at J, leaving 3 bases unmatched.